Each of the 8 T cell receptor delta chains below was sequenced from the same sample in a study of γδ T cells in repeated Plasmodium falciparum infection. Vgamma9/Vdelta2+ and Vdelta2-negative gammadelta T cells were flow-sorted from PBMC for bulk sequencing. TCRdb reprocessed the multiplex PCR reads through CATT. Of about 48,000 delta-chain clones listed, about 1.5% are singletons. Sequencing was done on a sample of gamma-delta T cells from blood. The receptor set was obtained from a pool of human donors (malaria-infected and uninfected, not separated).

This clone was counted between two and nine times. A far larger clone is one nucleotide away, so this likely arose from a read error. Different DNA sequences within this sample yield the same CDR3. This chain links TRDV1 with TRDJ1; TRDD3 agrees at 7 bases. Germline values: CDR1 TSWWSYY, CDR2 QGS. This CDR3 is built from 13 residues. The CDR3 loop reads CALGEHWGLKLIF. The CDR3 nucleotides are TGTGCCCTTGGGGAACACTGGGGCCTTAAACTCATCTTT.

Remarks on this clone: Translating this DNA gives a protein that differs at residue 20 from the TCRdb one, which belongs to a much larger clone; a read error is likely, and the protein shown is this translation. The V call is TRDV1, the J call TRDJ1, with 11 bases fitting TRDD3. This CDR3 spans 23 amino acids. From germline, CDR1 is TSWWSYY and CDR2 QGS. The CDR3 coding sequence is TGTGCTCTTGGGAACATTCTCGGGCTCGGGTACTGGGGGATAGAGGCGTACACCGATAGACTCATCTTT. Amino acid sequence: CALGNILGLGYWGIEAYTDRLIF.

This clone was detected only a few times. TCRdb's protein, taken from a much larger clone, differs from this DNA's translation at residue 7, likely owing to a read error; the protein displayed comes from the DNA. The chain recombines TRDV1 with TRDJ1, with TRDD3 identical over 7 bases. Trimming at V came to 3 bases and at J to 0 bases, leaving 16 bases not matched to a gene. This CDR3 has 19 residues. Per germline, CDR1 TSWWSYY and CDR2 QGS. DNA for the CDR3: TGTGCTCTTGGGGACTCCCCTCGAAGTGGATACGTATACACCGATAAACTCATCTTT. It specifies CALGDSPRSGYVYTDKLIF.

This clone occurred a few times. TCRdb's protein for this DNA is that of a much larger clone and differs from the translation at residue 9, likely a read error; the protein shown is the DNA translation. This chain uses TRDV1 with TRDJ1; 8 nucleotides agree with TRDD3. V trimming: 0 bases; J trimming: 2 bases; junction bases outside the gene matches: 14. Germline V gene lookup returns CDR1 TSWWSYY and CDR2 QGS. This CDR3 is built from 19 residues. CDR3 sequence reads: CALGELIATLGVLTDKLIF. The CDR3, as DNA: TGTGCTCTTGGGGAACTAATCGCCACACTGGGGGTTCTTACCGATAAACTCATCTTT.

Regarding this clone: TCRdb's protein for this DNA is that of a much larger clone and differs from the translation at residue 10, likely a read error; the protein shown is the DNA translation. The chain employs TRDV2 and TRDJ1; 8 bases map to TRDD3. No J segment appears in TCRdb, so it was assigned here by matching the sequence to germline. V gave up 3 bases and J gave up 0 bases; unmatched junction bases: 8. The CDR3 has 16 amino acids. The germline V gene encodes CDR1 GEAIGNYY and CDR2 EKD. In DNA form, the CDR3 reads TGTGCCTGTGACTACTCTGGGGGAAAGCACACCGATAAACTCATCTTT. Its protein product is CACDYSGGKHTDKLIF.

This clone showed up many times. Other nucleotide sequences in the sample specify the same CDR3. The chain uses TRDV1 and TRDJ3; the D gene is possibly TRDD3 (5 bases). V lost 0 bases, J lost 1 base, and 16 bases lay in between. CDR1 and CDR2 from the germline V gene are TSWWSYY and QGS. The CDR3 runs to 20 residues. The CDR3 reads CALGELAYTRGSWDTRQMFF. The CDR3 DNA reads as TGTGCTCTTGGGGAACTAGCGTATACCAGGGGATCCTGGGACACCCGACAGATGTTTTTC.

This clone has a handful of counts. Given a far larger clone just one base away, this is likely a sequencing read error. This CDR3 is also generated by other DNA sequences in the sample. CDR3 sequence: CALGERGDSPRRRFTDKLIF. For the CDR3, the DNA is TGTGCTCTTGGGGAACGGGGCGACAGCCCTCGCCGACGTTTCACCGATAAACTCATCTTT. V and J are TRDV1 and TRDJ1, with D unclear. Here the J gene was assigned by germline matching of the DNA, as TCRdb has none. V was cut by 1 base and J by 1 base, with 25 bases left in between. Germline values: CDR1 TSWWSYY, CDR2 QGS. This CDR3 region has 20 residues.

This clone occurred a few times. The protein held in TCRdb is that of a much larger clone and does not match this DNA's translation at residue 13, likely because of a read error; the protein shown is translated from the DNA. V and J are TRDV1 and TRDJ1; TRDD3 matches at 7 bases. As TCRdb names no J gene, one was assigned here on the basis of a DNA match to germline. After removal of 5 bases from V and 0 bases from J, the junction contained 30 bases not matched to a gene. CDR1 and CDR2 (germline): TSWWSYY, QGS. The CDR3 is 23 residues long. CDR3 nucleotide sequence: TGTGCTCTTGGGAACCTCCCCGGGCTAAACTTCCCGAGGGATACAGAGTACACCGATAAACTCATCTTT. It encodes CALGNLPGLNFPRDTEYTDKLIF.